Listed below are T cell receptor beta chains from one sample, sequenced in a study of cytomegalovirus exposure and HLA in healthy donors. The table came from immunoSEQ multiplex PCR; TCRdb's copy has only in-frame clones and leaves some out. The sample records roughly 56,000 clones, 93% being singletons. Sequencing used PBMCs. The receptors shown here come from a woman aged 18-29 years in good health and CMV-seropositive. Each CDR3 is given with its conserved first and last residue. A D gene is named only where the DNA matches it firmly. Only part of the rows carry a size: once, few, many, or a class if the clone is expanded.

j_call: TRBJ2-3; cdr3_length: 20; clone_size: NA; v_call: TRBV27; d_call: TRBD2; cdr3_aa: CASSSRDGLAGGRDTDTQYF; cdr3_nt: TGTGCCAGCAGTTCCCGAGATGGACTAGCGGGGGGGCGCGACACAGATACGCAGTATTTT
j_call: TRBJ2-7; cdr3_length: 17; clone_size: once; v_call: TRBV5-6; d_call: TRBD1; cdr3_aa: CASSSTPAGTGPHEQYF; cdr3_nt: TGTGCCAGCAGCTCCACGCCCGCCGGGACAGGACCCCACGAGCAGTACTTC
j_call: TRBJ2-4; cdr3_length: 14; clone_size: NA; v_call: TRBV21-1; d_call: NA; cdr3_aa: CARGGGVAKNIQYF; cdr3_nt: TGTGCCAGGGGAGGCGGCGTAGCCAAAAACATTCAGTACTTC
j_call: TRBJ2-3; cdr3_length: 15; clone_size: NA; v_call: TRBV5-1; d_call: NA; cdr3_aa: CASSLVTTRTDTQYF; cdr3_nt: TGCGCCAGCAGCTTAGTAACTACCCGCACAGATACGCAGTATTTT
j_call: TRBJ1-2; cdr3_length: 17; clone_size: once; v_call: TRBV7-7; d_call: NA; cdr3_aa: CASSHTPRSRAHYGYTF; cdr3_nt: TGTGCCAGCAGCCACACTCCTCGAAGCAGGGCTCACTATGGCTACACCTTC
j_call: TRBJ2-3; cdr3_length: 15; clone_size: few; v_call: TRBV6-4; d_call: TRBD2; cdr3_aa: CASSHLAGGLDTQYF; cdr3_nt: TGTGCCAGCAGTCACCTAGCGGGGGGGCTGGATACGCAGTATTTT
j_call: TRBJ1-1; cdr3_length: 14; clone_size: once; v_call: TRBV19; d_call: NA; cdr3_aa: CASSSRTGVGEAFF; cdr3_nt: TGTGCCAGTAGTTCAAGGACGGGGGTGGGGGAAGCTTTCTTT
j_call: TRBJ2-2; cdr3_length: 13; clone_size: NA; v_call: TRBV27; d_call: TRBD1; cdr3_aa: CASSGQDHGELFF; cdr3_nt: TGTGCCAGCAGCGGACAGGATCACGGGGAGCTGTTTTTT
j_call: TRBJ2-5; cdr3_length: 15; clone_size: NA; v_call: TRBV7-2; d_call: TRBD2; cdr3_aa: CASTEKRTSGGPPHF; cdr3_nt: TGTGCCAGCACCGAAAAGAGGACTAGCGGGGGGCCCCCGCACTTC
j_call: TRBJ1-3; cdr3_length: 14; clone_size: NA; v_call: TRBV28; d_call: TRBD1; cdr3_aa: CASSDRGPGNTIYF; cdr3_nt: TGTGCCAGTTCTGACAGGGGGCCGGGAAACACCATATATTTT
j_call: TRBJ2-2; cdr3_length: 12; clone_size: NA; v_call: TRBV30; d_call: NA; cdr3_aa: CAWQDDTGELFF; cdr3_nt: TGTGCCTGGCAGGATGACACCGGGGAGCTGTTTTTT
j_call: TRBJ1-4; cdr3_length: 18; clone_size: once; v_call: TRBV15; d_call: TRBD1; cdr3_aa: CATSSRDSSLLRNEKLFF; cdr3_nt: TGTGCCACCAGCAGCCGGGACAGTTCCCTCCTTAGGAATGAAAAACTGTTTTTT
j_call: TRBJ1-2; cdr3_length: 15; clone_size: NA; v_call: TRBV7-3; d_call: TRBD1; cdr3_aa: CASSPQPGQAYGYTF; cdr3_nt: TGTGCCAGCAGCCCACAACCGGGACAGGCCTATGGCTACACCTTC
j_call: TRBJ2-7; cdr3_length: 13; clone_size: NA; v_call: TRBV2; d_call: TRBD2; cdr3_aa: CASNQYSGGEQYF; cdr3_nt: TGTGCCAGCAATCAATATAGCGGGGGCGAGCAGTACTTC
j_call: TRBJ2-2; cdr3_length: 15; clone_size: NA; v_call: TRBV7-6; d_call: NA; cdr3_aa: CASSPSGANTGELFF; cdr3_nt: TGTGCCAGCAGCCCGTCGGGAGCGAACACCGGGGAGCTGTTTTTT
j_call: TRBJ1-1; cdr3_length: 13; clone_size: few; v_call: TRBV7-8; d_call: NA; cdr3_aa: CASNLLGGTEAFF; cdr3_nt: TGTGCCAGCAACCTCCTCGGGGGGACTGAAGCTTTCTTT
j_call: TRBJ2-1; cdr3_length: 13; clone_size: NA; v_call: TRBV7-9; d_call: NA; cdr3_aa: CASSRTERNEQFF; cdr3_nt: TGTGCCAGCAGTAGAACTGAGAGGAATGAGCAGTTCTTC
j_call: TRBJ1-1; cdr3_length: 13; clone_size: NA; v_call: TRBV9; d_call: NA; cdr3_aa: CASSVSVNTEAFF; cdr3_nt: TGTGCCAGCAGCGTGTCGGTGAACACTGAAGCTTTCTTT
j_call: TRBJ2-7; cdr3_length: 16; clone_size: NA; v_call: TRBV4-2; d_call: TRBD2; cdr3_aa: CASSQGLAGVSYEQYF; cdr3_nt: TGTGCCAGCAGCCAAGGGCTAGCGGGGGTCTCCTACGAGCAGTACTTC
j_call: TRBJ2-5; cdr3_length: 13; clone_size: NA; v_call: TRBV7-2; d_call: NA; cdr3_aa: CASSPFGSETQYF; cdr3_nt: TGTGCCAGCAGCCCTTTTGGGAGTGAGACCCAGTACTTC
j_call: TRBJ1-2; cdr3_length: 13; clone_size: NA; v_call: TRBV2; d_call: NA; cdr3_aa: CASTPGVDYGYTF; cdr3_nt: TGTGCCAGCACCCCAGGGGTTGACTATGGCTACACCTTC
j_call: TRBJ2-2; cdr3_length: 16; clone_size: NA; v_call: TRBV5-1; d_call: TRBD1; cdr3_aa: CASQDRPGQGPGELFF; cdr3_nt: TGCGCCAGCCAGGATAGACCGGGACAGGGACCCGGGGAGCTGTTTTTT
j_call: TRBJ2-1; cdr3_length: 18; clone_size: NA; v_call: TRBV2; d_call: TRBD2; cdr3_aa: CASSEAPGGGSSYNEQFF; cdr3_nt: TGTGCCAGCAGTGAAGCGCCAGGCGGGGGGAGCTCCTACAATGAGCAGTTCTTC
j_call: TRBJ2-2; cdr3_length: 15; clone_size: NA; v_call: TRBV29-1; d_call: TRBD2; cdr3_aa: CSVEATGGRTGELFF; cdr3_nt: TGCAGCGTTGAAGCCACGGGGGGGCGTACCGGGGAGCTGTTTTTT
j_call: TRBJ1-1; cdr3_length: 15; clone_size: NA; v_call: TRBV7-9; d_call: TRBD1; cdr3_aa: CASSSTGTGDDEAFF; cdr3_nt: TGTGCCAGCAGCTCCACCGGGACAGGGGATGATGAAGCTTTCTTT
j_call: TRBJ1-2; cdr3_length: 14; clone_size: NA; v_call: TRBV6-6; d_call: NA; cdr3_aa: CASRTTDASYGYTF; cdr3_nt: TGTGCCAGCAGAACCACAGACGCATCTTATGGCTACACCTTC
j_call: TRBJ2-2; cdr3_length: 15; clone_size: NA; v_call: TRBV2; d_call: TRBD2; cdr3_aa: CASTNGGSNTGELFF; cdr3_nt: TGTGCCAGCACTAACGGGGGGTCGAACACCGGGGAGCTGTTTTTT
j_call: TRBJ1-1; cdr3_length: 18; clone_size: NA; v_call: TRBV4-1; d_call: TRBD1; cdr3_aa: CASSQGPFPRDRATEAFF; cdr3_nt: TGCGCCAGCAGCCAAGGCCCTTTTCCGCGAGACAGGGCCACTGAAGCTTTCTTT
j_call: TRBJ2-3; cdr3_length: 14; clone_size: NA; v_call: TRBV2; d_call: NA; cdr3_aa: CASRREESTDTQYF; cdr3_nt: TGTGCCAGCAGACGTGAGGAAAGCACAGATACGCAGTATTTT
j_call: TRBJ2-2; cdr3_length: 15; clone_size: NA; v_call: TRBV27; d_call: TRBD2; cdr3_aa: CASRVAGGFTGELFF; cdr3_nt: TGTGCCAGCAGAGTAGCGGGGGGGTTCACCGGGGAGCTGTTTTTT
j_call: TRBJ1-4; cdr3_length: 13; clone_size: once; v_call: TRBV5-4; d_call: NA; cdr3_aa: CASSFLGGGKLFF; cdr3_nt: TGTGCCAGCAGCTTCTTGGGGGGGGGTAAACTGTTTTTT
j_call: TRBJ2-7; cdr3_length: 14; clone_size: NA; v_call: TRBV9; d_call: TRBD2; cdr3_aa: CASSPWGGNDEQYF; cdr3_nt: TGTGCCAGCAGCCCCTGGGGAGGGAATGACGAGCAGTACTTC
j_call: TRBJ2-6; cdr3_length: 15; clone_size: NA; v_call: TRBV10-3; d_call: NA; cdr3_aa: CAIRPESPGANVLTF; cdr3_nt: TGTGCCATCAGGCCAGAATCCCCTGGGGCCAACGTCCTGACTTTC
j_call: TRBJ1-5; cdr3_length: 14; clone_size: once; v_call: TRBV28; d_call: NA; cdr3_aa: CASSLSPSNQPQHF; cdr3_nt: TGTGCCAGCAGTTTGAGTCCTAGCAATCAGCCCCAGCATTTT
j_call: TRBJ2-2; cdr3_length: 15; clone_size: NA; v_call: TRBV6-4; d_call: NA; cdr3_aa: CASSDRGGNTGELFF; cdr3_nt: TGTGCCAGCAGTGACAGGGGAGGAAACACCGGGGAGCTGTTTTTT